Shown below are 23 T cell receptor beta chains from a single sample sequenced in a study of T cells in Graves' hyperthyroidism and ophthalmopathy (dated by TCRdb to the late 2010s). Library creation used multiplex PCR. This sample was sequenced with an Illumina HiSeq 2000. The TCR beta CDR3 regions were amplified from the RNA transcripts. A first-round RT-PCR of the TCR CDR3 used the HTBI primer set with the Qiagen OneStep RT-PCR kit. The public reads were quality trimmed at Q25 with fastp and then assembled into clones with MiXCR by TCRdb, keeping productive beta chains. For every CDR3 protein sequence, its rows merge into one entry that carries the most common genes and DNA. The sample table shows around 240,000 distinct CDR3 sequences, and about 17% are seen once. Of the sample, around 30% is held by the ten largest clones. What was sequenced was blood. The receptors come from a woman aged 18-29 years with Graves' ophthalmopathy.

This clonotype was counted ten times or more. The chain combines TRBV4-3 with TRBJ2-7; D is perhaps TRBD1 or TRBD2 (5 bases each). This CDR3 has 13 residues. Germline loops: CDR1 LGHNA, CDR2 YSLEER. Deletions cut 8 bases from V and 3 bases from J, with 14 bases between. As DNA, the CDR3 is TGCGCCAGCGGATCTGGGACCGTCTACGAGCAGTACTTC. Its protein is CASGSGTVYEQYF.

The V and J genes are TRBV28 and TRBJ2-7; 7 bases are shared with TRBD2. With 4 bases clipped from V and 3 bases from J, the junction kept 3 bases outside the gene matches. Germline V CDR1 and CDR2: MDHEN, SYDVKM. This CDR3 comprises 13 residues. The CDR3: CASSYPGGYEQYF. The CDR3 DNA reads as TGTGCCAGCAGTTACCCGGGGGGCTACGAGCAGTACTTC.

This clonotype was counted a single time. The CDR3: CASTLAGVYNEQFF. The CDR3 DNA reads TGTGCCAGCACCCTAGCGGGAGTCTACAATGAGCAGTTCTTC. The chain is built from TRBV7-2 and TRBJ2-1; 10 bases are shared with TRBD2. Per the germline V gene, CDR1 is SGHTA and CDR2 is FQGNSA. V lost 7 bases to trimming and J lost 3 bases; unmatched junction nucleotides: 3. This CDR3 region has 14 residues.

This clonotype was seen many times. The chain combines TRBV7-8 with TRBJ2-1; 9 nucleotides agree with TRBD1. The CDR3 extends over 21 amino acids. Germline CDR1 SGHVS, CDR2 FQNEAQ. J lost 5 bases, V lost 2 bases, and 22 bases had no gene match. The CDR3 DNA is TGTGCCAGCAGCTTATTACCCCAAACAGGGGGCGCGATCCTCCGAGACAATGAGCAGTTCTTC. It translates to CASSLLPQTGGAILRDNEQFF.

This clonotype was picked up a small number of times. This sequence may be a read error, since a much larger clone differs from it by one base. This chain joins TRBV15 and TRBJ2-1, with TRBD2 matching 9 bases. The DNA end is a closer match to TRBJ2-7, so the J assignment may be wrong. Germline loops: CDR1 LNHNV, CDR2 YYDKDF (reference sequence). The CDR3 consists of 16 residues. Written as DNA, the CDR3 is TGTGCCACCAGCAGAGGGGCTAGCGGGAAATACAATGAGCAGTACTTC. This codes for CATSRGASGKYNEQYF.

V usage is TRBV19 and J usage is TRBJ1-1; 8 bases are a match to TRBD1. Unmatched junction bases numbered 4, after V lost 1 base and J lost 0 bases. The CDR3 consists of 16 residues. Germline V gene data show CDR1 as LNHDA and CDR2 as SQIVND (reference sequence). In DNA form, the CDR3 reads TGTGCCAGTAGTATAGGGGGACAGGCATTGAACACTGAAGCTTTCTTT. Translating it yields CASSIGGQALNTEAFF.

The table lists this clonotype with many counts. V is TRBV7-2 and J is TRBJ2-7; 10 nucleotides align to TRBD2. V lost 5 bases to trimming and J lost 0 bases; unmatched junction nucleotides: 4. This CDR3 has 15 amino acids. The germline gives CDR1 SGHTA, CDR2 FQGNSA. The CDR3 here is CASSRGTSASYEQYF. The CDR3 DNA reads TGTGCCAGCAGCCGAGGGACTAGCGCCTCCTACGAGCAGTACTTC.

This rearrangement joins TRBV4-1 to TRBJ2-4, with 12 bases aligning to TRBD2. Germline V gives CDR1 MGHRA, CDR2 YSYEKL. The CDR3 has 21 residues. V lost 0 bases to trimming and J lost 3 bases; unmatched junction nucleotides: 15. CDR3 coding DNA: TGCGCCAGCAGCCAAGAACCGGCTAGCGGGGGGGCCGGTGTGGTCAAAAACATTCAGTACTTC. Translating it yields CASSQEPASGGAGVVKNIQYF.

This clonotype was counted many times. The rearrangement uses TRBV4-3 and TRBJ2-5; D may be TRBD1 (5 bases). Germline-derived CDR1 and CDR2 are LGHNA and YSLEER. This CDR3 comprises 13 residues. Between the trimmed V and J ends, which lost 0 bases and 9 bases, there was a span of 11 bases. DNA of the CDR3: TGCGCCAGCAGCCAAGACGGTCCACAGGCCCAGTACTTC. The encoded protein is CASSQDGPQAQYF.

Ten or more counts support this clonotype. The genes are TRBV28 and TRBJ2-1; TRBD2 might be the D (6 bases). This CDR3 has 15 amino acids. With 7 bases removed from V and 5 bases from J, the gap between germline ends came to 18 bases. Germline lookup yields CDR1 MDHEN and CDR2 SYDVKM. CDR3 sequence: CASIQWGDGHNEQFF. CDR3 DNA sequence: TGTGCCAGCATTCAATGGGGGGACGGCCACAATGAGCAGTTCTTC.

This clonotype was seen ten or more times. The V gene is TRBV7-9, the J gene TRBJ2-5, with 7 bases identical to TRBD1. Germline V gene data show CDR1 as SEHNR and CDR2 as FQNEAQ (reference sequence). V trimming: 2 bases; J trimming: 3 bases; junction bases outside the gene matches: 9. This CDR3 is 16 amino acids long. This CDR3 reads CASSLSPGQGEETQYF. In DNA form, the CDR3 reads TGTGCCAGCAGCTTATCACCCGGGCAGGGGGAAGAGACCCAGTACTTC.

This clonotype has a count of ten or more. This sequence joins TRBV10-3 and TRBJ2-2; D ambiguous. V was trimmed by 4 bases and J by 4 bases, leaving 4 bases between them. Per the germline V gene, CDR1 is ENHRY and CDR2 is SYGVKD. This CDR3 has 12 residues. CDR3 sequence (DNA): TGTGCCATCAGTGGGACCACCGGGGAGCTGTTTTTT. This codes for CAISGTTGELFF.

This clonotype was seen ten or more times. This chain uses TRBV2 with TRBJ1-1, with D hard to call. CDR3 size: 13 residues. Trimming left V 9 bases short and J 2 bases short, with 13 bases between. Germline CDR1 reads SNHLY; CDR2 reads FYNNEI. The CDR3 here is CARGLKKNTEAFF. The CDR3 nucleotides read TGTGCCAGGGGATTAAAGAAAAACACTGAAGCTTTCTTT.

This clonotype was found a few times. The CDR3 DNA reads as TGCAGCGTGACGGGTGAAAAACTGTTTTTT. This sequence encodes CSVTGEKLFF. The chain joins TRBV29-1 to TRBJ1-4; D remains unclear. V was clipped by 6 bases and J by 7 bases, with 6 bases between them. CDR1 and CDR2 from the germline V gene are SQVTM and ANQGSEA. The CDR3 extends over 10 amino acids.

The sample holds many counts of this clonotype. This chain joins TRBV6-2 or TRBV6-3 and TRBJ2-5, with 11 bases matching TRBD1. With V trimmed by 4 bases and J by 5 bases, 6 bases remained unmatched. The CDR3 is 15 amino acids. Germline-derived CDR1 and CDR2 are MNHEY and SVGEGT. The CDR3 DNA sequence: TGTGCCAGCAGTTCATGGACAGGGGGCCTGGAGACCCAGTACTTC. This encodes CASSSWTGGLETQYF.

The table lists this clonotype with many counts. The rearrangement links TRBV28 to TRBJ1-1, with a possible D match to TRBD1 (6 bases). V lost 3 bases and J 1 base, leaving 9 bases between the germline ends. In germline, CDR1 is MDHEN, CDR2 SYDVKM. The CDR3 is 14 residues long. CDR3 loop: CASSFWTENTEAFF. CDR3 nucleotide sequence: TGTGCCAGCAGTTTCTGGACAGAGAACACTGAAGCTTTCTTT.

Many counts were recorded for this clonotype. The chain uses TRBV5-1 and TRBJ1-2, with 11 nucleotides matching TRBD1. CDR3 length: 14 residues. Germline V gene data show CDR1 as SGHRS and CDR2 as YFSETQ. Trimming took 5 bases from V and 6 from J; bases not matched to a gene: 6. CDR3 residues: CASRAGTGGHGYTF. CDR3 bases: TGCGCCAGCAGAGCCGGGACAGGGGGGCATGGCTACACCTTC.

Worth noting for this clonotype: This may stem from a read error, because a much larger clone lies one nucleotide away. The CDR3 DNA reads as TGCAGTGCTAGGCCCCTAGCGAGGGAAAACATTCGGTACTTC. Protein product: CSARPLARENIRYF. The V call is TRBV20-1, the J call TRBJ2-4; perhaps TRBD2 as D (6 bases). Germline V gives CDR1 DFQATT, CDR2 SNEGSKA (reference sequence). This CDR3 region has 14 residues.

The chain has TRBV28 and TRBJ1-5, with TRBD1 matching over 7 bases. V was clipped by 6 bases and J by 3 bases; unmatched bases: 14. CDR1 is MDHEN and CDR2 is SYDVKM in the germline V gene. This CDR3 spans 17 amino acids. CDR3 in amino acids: CASSQGNRQGPNQPQHF. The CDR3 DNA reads TGTGCCAGCAGCCAGGGGAACCGACAGGGTCCCAATCAGCCCCAGCATTTT.

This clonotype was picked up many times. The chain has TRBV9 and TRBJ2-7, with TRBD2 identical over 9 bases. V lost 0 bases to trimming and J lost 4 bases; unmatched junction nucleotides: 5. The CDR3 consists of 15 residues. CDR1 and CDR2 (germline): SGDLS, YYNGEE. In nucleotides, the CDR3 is TGTGCCAGCAGCGTAGGGAGTCTAGCGGGGTACGAGCAGTACTTC. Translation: CASSVGSLAGYEQYF.

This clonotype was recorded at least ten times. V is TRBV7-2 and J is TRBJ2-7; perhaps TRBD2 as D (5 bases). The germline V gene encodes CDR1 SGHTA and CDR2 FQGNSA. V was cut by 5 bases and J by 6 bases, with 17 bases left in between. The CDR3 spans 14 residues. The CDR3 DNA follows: TGTGCCAGCAGCGTACTAGTTGGGGAAGGCGAGCAGTACTTC. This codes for CASSVLVGEGEQYF.

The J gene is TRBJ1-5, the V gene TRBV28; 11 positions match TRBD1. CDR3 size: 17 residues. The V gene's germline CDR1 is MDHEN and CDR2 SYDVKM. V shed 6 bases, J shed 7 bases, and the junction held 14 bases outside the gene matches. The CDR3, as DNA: TGTGCCAGCAGCCAACACGGGACAGGGGGAAGTCGGCAGCCCCAGCATTTT. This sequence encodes CASSQHGTGGSRQPQHF.

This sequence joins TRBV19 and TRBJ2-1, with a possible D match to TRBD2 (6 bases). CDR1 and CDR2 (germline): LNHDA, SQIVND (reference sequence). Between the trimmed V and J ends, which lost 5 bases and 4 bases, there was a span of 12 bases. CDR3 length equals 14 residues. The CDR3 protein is CASSRGGEYNEQFF. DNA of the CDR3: TGTGCCAGTAGTCGCGGCGGGGAGTACAATGAGCAGTTCTTC.